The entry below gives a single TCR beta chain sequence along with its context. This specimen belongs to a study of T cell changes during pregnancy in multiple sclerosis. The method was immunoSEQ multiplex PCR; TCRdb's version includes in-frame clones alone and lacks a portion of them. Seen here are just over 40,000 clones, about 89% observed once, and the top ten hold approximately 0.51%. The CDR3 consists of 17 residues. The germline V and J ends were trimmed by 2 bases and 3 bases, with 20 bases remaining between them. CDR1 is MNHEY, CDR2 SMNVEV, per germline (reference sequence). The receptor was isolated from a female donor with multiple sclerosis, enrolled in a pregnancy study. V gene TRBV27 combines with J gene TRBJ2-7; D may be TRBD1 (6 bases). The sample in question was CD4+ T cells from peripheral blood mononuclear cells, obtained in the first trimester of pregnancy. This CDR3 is CASSLVGASPKSYEQYF. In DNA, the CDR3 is TGTGCCAGCAGTTTAGTGGGGGCGTCGCCAAAGAGCTACGAGCAGTACTTC.